The rows below give T cell receptor beta chains drawn from one sample of a study of shared clonotypes between healthy human individuals. The protocol was immunoSEQ multiplex PCR, while the TCRdb copy is restricted to in-frame clones and leaves out a portion. This table holds some 740,000 clones, about 92% found once. Material: naive CD8+ T cells sorted from blood. Every receptor here comes from a man aged 25-45 years in good health. Each CDR3 is given with its conserved first and last residue. A D gene is named only where the DNA matches it firmly. Only some rows state a clone size, as once, few, many or a class for expanded clones.

v_gene: TRBV4-3
d_gene: NA
j_gene: TRBJ2-2
abundance: NA
CDR3aa: CASSQVVWNTGELFF
CDR3nt: TGCGCCAGCAGCCAAGTTGTTTGGAACACCGGGGAGCTGTTTTTT

v_gene: TRBV5-1
d_gene: NA
j_gene: TRBJ2-5
abundance: NA
CDR3aa: CASSLPEHQETQYF
CDR3nt: TGCGCCAGCAGCTTGCCGGAACACCAAGAGACCCAGTACTTC

v_gene: TRBV27
d_gene: NA
j_gene: TRBJ1-2
abundance: NA
CDR3aa: CASSSGKANYGYTF
CDR3nt: TGTGCCAGCAGCTCCGGGAAGGCAAACTATGGCTACACCTTC

v_gene: TRBV2
d_gene: TRBD2
j_gene: TRBJ2-7
abundance: NA
CDR3aa: CASGGVAHSYEQYF
CDR3nt: TGTGCCAGCGGGGGGGTAGCGCACTCCTACGAGCAGTACTTC

v_gene: TRBV10-1
d_gene: TRBD1
j_gene: TRBJ2-3
abundance: NA
CDR3aa: CASSESTGEDTQYF
CDR3nt: TGCGCCAGCAGTGAGTCCACAGGGGAAGATACGCAGTATTTT

v_gene: TRBV27
d_gene: NA
j_gene: TRBJ2-1
abundance: once
CDR3aa: CASSLGLGEQFF
CDR3nt: TGTGCCAGCAGTTTGGGCCTAGGTGAGCAGTTCTTC

v_gene: TRBV19
d_gene: TRBD1
j_gene: TRBJ2-7
abundance: NA
CDR3aa: CASSMTGTEQYF
CDR3nt: TGTGCCAGTAGTATGACAGGGACGGAGCAGTACTTC

v_gene: TRBV9
d_gene: TRBD2
j_gene: TRBJ2-3
abundance: NA
CDR3aa: CASSVDLAGGPDTQYF
CDR3nt: TGTGCCAGCAGCGTAGACCTAGCGGGAGGGCCTGATACGCAGTATTTT

v_gene: TRBV5-4
d_gene: TRBD2
j_gene: TRBJ2-1
abundance: NA
CDR3aa: CASSSGLAGNYNEQFF
CDR3nt: TGTGCCAGCAGCTCGGGACTAGCGGGAAACTACAATGAGCAGTTCTTC

v_gene: TRBV11-3
d_gene: TRBD1
j_gene: TRBJ2-2
abundance: NA
CDR3aa: CASSPDRGHTGELFF
CDR3nt: TGTGCCAGCAGTCCCGACAGGGGGCATACCGGGGAGCTGTTTTTT

v_gene: TRBV18
d_gene: TRBD2
j_gene: TRBJ2-7
abundance: NA
CDR3aa: CASSPVREGRGYEQYF
CDR3nt: TGTGCCAGCTCACCCGTGCGGGAGGGCCGCGGTTACGAGCAGTACTTC

v_gene: TRBV6-6
d_gene: TRBD2
j_gene: TRBJ2-2
abundance: NA
CDR3aa: CASTPAGGLYTGELFF
CDR3nt: TGTGCCAGCACCCCAGCGGGAGGGCTCTACACCGGGGAGCTGTTTTTT

v_gene: TRBV11-1
d_gene: NA
j_gene: TRBJ2-3
abundance: NA
CDR3aa: CASSLGRATYDTQYF
CDR3nt: TGTGCCAGCAGCTTAGGACGGGCAACGTACGATACGCAGTATTTT

v_gene: TRBV4-3
d_gene: TRBD2
j_gene: TRBJ2-7
abundance: NA
CDR3aa: CASSQQRTGLAGSYEQYF
CDR3nt: TGCGCCAGCAGCCAACAAAGGACAGGACTAGCGGGCTCCTACGAGCAGTACTTC

v_gene: TRBV5-4
d_gene: NA
j_gene: TRBJ2-2
abundance: NA
CDR3aa: CASSVGHTNTGELFF
CDR3nt: TGTGCCAGCAGCGTGGGACATACGAACACCGGGGAGCTGTTTTTT

v_gene: TRBV2
d_gene: NA
j_gene: TRBJ2-7
abundance: NA
CDR3aa: CASASYEQYF
CDR3nt: TGTGCCAGCGCATCCTACGAGCAGTACTTC

v_gene: TRBV9
d_gene: NA
j_gene: TRBJ2-3
abundance: NA
CDR3aa: CASSVAGRSADTQYF
CDR3nt: TGTGCCAGCAGCGTAGCCGGGAGAAGCGCAGATACGCAGTATTTT

v_gene: TRBV27
d_gene: NA
j_gene: TRBJ2-3
abundance: NA
CDR3aa: CASSSGTDTQYF
CDR3nt: TGTGCCAGCAGTTCGGGCACAGATACGCAGTATTTT

v_gene: TRBV27
d_gene: NA
j_gene: TRBJ1-1
abundance: NA
CDR3aa: CASSRSLNTEAFF
CDR3nt: TGTGCCAGCAGCCGAAGTCTGAACACTGAAGCTTTCTTT

v_gene: TRBV4-2
d_gene: TRBD2
j_gene: TRBJ2-7
abundance: NA
CDR3aa: CASSQGASGSSYEQYF
CDR3nt: TGTGCCAGCAGCCAAGGGGCCAGCGGGAGCTCCTACGAGCAGTACTTC

v_gene: TRBV27
d_gene: NA
j_gene: TRBJ2-5
abundance: NA
CDR3aa: CASSFSGQKETQYF
CDR3nt: TGTGCCAGCAGTTTCTCAGGACAGAAAGAGACCCAGTACTTC

v_gene: TRBV5-1
d_gene: TRBD2
j_gene: TRBJ2-3
abundance: NA
CDR3aa: CASSPPGTISTDTQYF
CDR3nt: TGCGCCAGCAGTCCCCCCGGGACTATAAGCACAGATACGCAGTATTTT

v_gene: TRBV25-1
d_gene: TRBD1
j_gene: TRBJ2-2
abundance: NA
CDR3aa: CASSLGGKAGELFF
CDR3nt: TGTGCCAGCAGTTTAGGGGGCAAGGCCGGGGAGCTGTTTTTT

v_gene: TRBV6-6
d_gene: TRBD1
j_gene: TRBJ1-5
abundance: NA
CDR3aa: CASSYSRETGGQPQHF
CDR3nt: TGTGCCAGCAGTTACTCGAGGGAGACAGGGGGACAGCCCCAGCATTTT

v_gene: TRBV5-4
d_gene: NA
j_gene: TRBJ1-2
abundance: NA
CDR3aa: CASSPHADYGYTF
CDR3nt: TGTGCCAGCAGCCCGCATGCAGACTATGGCTACACCTTC

v_gene: TRBV5-1
d_gene: NA
j_gene: TRBJ2-4
abundance: NA
CDR3aa: CASSARSSGQNIQYF
CDR3nt: TGCGCCAGCAGCGCGCGGTCGTCAGGGCAAAACATTCAGTACTTC

v_gene: TRBV27
d_gene: NA
j_gene: TRBJ2-5
abundance: NA
CDR3aa: CASSRGETQYF
CDR3nt: TGTGCCAGTTCCCGGGGAGAGACCCAGTACTTC

v_gene: TRBV28
d_gene: NA
j_gene: TRBJ2-5
abundance: once
CDR3aa: CASSFVGTIQETQYF
CDR3nt: TGTGCCAGCAGTTTTGTAGGGACAATCCAAGAGACCCAGTACTTC

v_gene: TRBV7-8
d_gene: NA
j_gene: TRBJ2-7
abundance: NA
CDR3aa: CASSYSQGTLEQYF
CDR3nt: TGTGCCAGCAGCTACTCTCAGGGAACGCTCGAGCAGTACTTC

v_gene: TRBV27
d_gene: NA
j_gene: TRBJ2-7
abundance: NA
CDR3aa: CASSSGVSYEQYF
CDR3nt: TGTGCCAGCAGTTCAGGGGTCTCCTACGAGCAGTACTTC

v_gene: TRBV29-1
d_gene: TRBD1
j_gene: TRBJ2-1
abundance: NA
CDR3aa: CSVEWTGWNEQFF
CDR3nt: TGCAGCGTTGAGTGGACAGGGTGGAATGAGCAGTTCTTC

v_gene: TRBV28
d_gene: NA
j_gene: TRBJ1-1
abundance: once
CDR3aa: CASRDRGTPEAFF
CDR3nt: TGTGCCAGCAGGGACCGGGGAACGCCTGAAGCTTTCTTT

v_gene: TRBV5-6
d_gene: TRBD1
j_gene: TRBJ2-5
abundance: NA
CDR3aa: CASSLAGGHQETQYF
CDR3nt: TGTGCCAGCAGCTTGGCAGGGGGCCACCAAGAGACCCAGTACTTC

v_gene: TRBV27
d_gene: NA
j_gene: TRBJ2-5
abundance: NA
CDR3aa: CASSSTQGGVWETQYF
CDR3nt: TGTGCCAGCAGTTCCACCCAAGGCGGGGTCTGGGAGACCCAGTACTTC

v_gene: TRBV4-1
d_gene: TRBD2
j_gene: TRBJ2-1
abundance: NA
CDR3aa: CASSLPPTGTSPLHEQFF
CDR3nt: TGCGCCAGCAGCCTACCCCCTACCGGGACTAGTCCCCTCCATGAGCAGTTCTTC

v_gene: TRBV19
d_gene: NA
j_gene: TRBJ1-4
abundance: NA
CDR3aa: CASSSESAPNEKLFF
CDR3nt: TGTGCCAGTAGTTCGGAGTCAGCACCTAATGAAAAACTGTTTTTT

v_gene: TRBV7-8
d_gene: TRBD2
j_gene: TRBJ2-3
abundance: once
CDR3aa: CASSLFGTSGTDTQYF
CDR3nt: TGTGCCAGCAGCTTATTTGGGACTAGCGGCACAGATACGCAGTATTTT

v_gene: TRBV27
d_gene: TRBD1
j_gene: TRBJ2-7
abundance: once
CDR3aa: CASSLKQGTYEQYF
CDR3nt: TGTGCCAGCAGTTTAAAACAGGGGACCTACGAGCAGTACTTC

v_gene: TRBV27
d_gene: NA
j_gene: TRBJ2-7
abundance: NA
CDR3aa: CASSAGQGVYEQYF
CDR3nt: TGTGCCAGCAGTGCGGGGCAGGGGGTCTACGAGCAGTACTTC

v_gene: TRBV15
d_gene: NA
j_gene: TRBJ2-7
abundance: NA
CDR3aa: CATSRVDAGREEQYF
CDR3nt: TGTGCCACCAGCAGAGTAGACGCCGGGCGAGAAGAGCAGTACTTC

v_gene: TRBV27
d_gene: NA
j_gene: TRBJ1-1
abundance: NA
CDR3aa: CASSLSPQMNTEAFF
CDR3nt: TGTGCCAGCAGTTTATCGCCCCAGATGAACACTGAAGCTTTCTTT

v_gene: TRBV5-6
d_gene: TRBD1
j_gene: TRBJ1-5
abundance: NA
CDR3aa: CASSSGQGRQPQHF
CDR3nt: TGTGCCAGCAGCTCGGGACAGGGAAGACAGCCCCAGCATTTT

v_gene: TRBV27
d_gene: NA
j_gene: TRBJ2-7
abundance: NA
CDR3aa: CASSLFVTGQTSLEQYF
CDR3nt: TGTGCCAGCAGTTTATTTGTTACAGGACAAACCTCTTTGGAGCAGTACTTC

v_gene: TRBV2
d_gene: TRBD2
j_gene: TRBJ2-4
abundance: few
CDR3aa: CASLAGNIQYF
CDR3nt: TGTGCCAGTTTAGCGGGAAACATTCAGTACTTC

v_gene: TRBV19
d_gene: TRBD1
j_gene: TRBJ1-2
abundance: NA
CDR3aa: CASSIEVGQGHYGYTF
CDR3nt: TGTGCCAGTAGTATAGAAGTGGGACAGGGCCACTATGGCTACACCTTC

v_gene: TRBV2
d_gene: TRBD2
j_gene: TRBJ2-7
abundance: few
CDR3aa: CASTTTSGRSAVYEQYF
CDR3nt: TGTGCCAGCACAACCACTAGCGGGAGATCTGCAGTCTACGAGCAGTACTTC

v_gene: TRBV11-3
d_gene: NA
j_gene: TRBJ2-1
abundance: NA
CDR3aa: CASSTGTRDVNNEQFF
CDR3nt: TGTGCCAGCAGCACGGGCACAAGGGACGTAAACAATGAGCAGTTCTTC

v_gene: TRBV5-4
d_gene: TRBD1
j_gene: TRBJ2-7
abundance: NA
CDR3aa: CASSLGTGPTYEQYF
CDR3nt: TGTGCCAGCAGCTTGGGGACAGGGCCTACCTACGAGCAGTACTTC

v_gene: TRBV5-6
d_gene: NA
j_gene: TRBJ1-1
abundance: NA
CDR3aa: CASSSSGARVEAFF
CDR3nt: TGTGCCAGCAGTTCGTCAGGGGCAAGGGTTGAAGCTTTCTTT

v_gene: TRBV15
d_gene: TRBD2
j_gene: TRBJ2-7
abundance: NA
CDR3aa: CATSRAGTSGYEQYF
CDR3nt: TGTGCCACCAGCAGAGCTGGGACTAGCGGATACGAGCAGTACTTC

v_gene: TRBV5-1
d_gene: TRBD2
j_gene: TRBJ2-7
abundance: NA
CDR3aa: CASSLKSGRDEQYF
CDR3nt: TGCGCCAGCAGCTTGAAGAGCGGGAGGGACGAGCAGTACTTC